The 3 T cell receptor beta chains given below trace back to one sample, sequenced in a study of human T cells and chemical hapten exposure (dated by TCRdb to the early 2020s). Receptor amplification or capture employed RACE. The listed sequencing device is NextSeq 500. TCRdb itself trimmed the public reads at Q25 with fastp, ran MiXCR and retained productive beta chains. Rows with one shared CDR3 protein collapse into an entry with the most common genes and DNA. The table for this sample lists 65,000 to 90,000 distinct CDR3 sequences; less than 8% of them were counted only once. 1.3% of the sample belongs to the ten largest clones. Explained via the paper, the time point label denotes: patch test 2, 6 weeks after DPC sensitization. In light of the paper, this sample's treatment or condition label describes: therapeutic diphenylcyclopropenone sensitization with weekly scalp DPC. Sequenced here: whole blood, sampled in connection with sensitization to the hapten diphenylcyclopropenone (DPC). These receptors came from a woman between 25 and 40 years old with alopecia areata. Some clones in this sample may be carry-over from other donors' samples.

Written as DNA, the CDR3 is TGTGCCAGCTCACCAGGACAGGGACGGTACTATGGCTACACCTTC. As protein: CASSPGQGRYYGYTF. This chain joins TRBV18 and TRBJ1-2; 8 bases line up with TRBD1. The germline gives CDR1 KGHSH, CDR2 LQKENI. This CDR3 region has 15 residues. After removal of 2 bases from V and 3 bases from J, the junction contained 5 bases not matched to a gene.

The chain couples TRBV5-1 to TRBJ1-6; D remains ambiguous. The CDR3 has 14 residues. CDR1 is SGHRS, CDR2 YFSETQ, per germline. Trimming shortened V by 0 bases and J by 7 bases, and 8 bases separated the two germline ends. CDR3 sequence: CASSLEGQNSPLHF. CDR3 DNA sequence: TGCGCCAGCAGCTTGGAAGGGCAGAATTCACCCCTCCACTTT.

In its sample, this clonotype was seen a few times. The chain uses TRBV6-6 and TRBJ1-5; D uncertain. This CDR3 spans 15 amino acids. The germline V gene has CDR1 MNHNY and CDR2 SVGAGI (reference sequence). V lost 5 bases to trimming and J lost 0 bases, with 11 bases between them. The CDR3 DNA sequence: TGTGCCAGCAGTCCCCTCGGTAATAGCAATCAGCCCCAGCATTTT. Protein product: CASSPLGNSNQPQHF.